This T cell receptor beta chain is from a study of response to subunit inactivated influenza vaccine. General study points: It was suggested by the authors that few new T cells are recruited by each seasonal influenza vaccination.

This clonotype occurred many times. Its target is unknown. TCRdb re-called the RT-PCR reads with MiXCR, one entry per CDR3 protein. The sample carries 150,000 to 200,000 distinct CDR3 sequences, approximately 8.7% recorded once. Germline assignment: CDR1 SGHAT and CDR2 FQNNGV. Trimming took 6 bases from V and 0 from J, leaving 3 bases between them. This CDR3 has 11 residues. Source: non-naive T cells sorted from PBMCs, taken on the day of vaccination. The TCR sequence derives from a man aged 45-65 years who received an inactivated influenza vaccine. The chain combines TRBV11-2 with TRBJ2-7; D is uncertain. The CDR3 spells CASSPSYEQYF. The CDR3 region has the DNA TGTGCCAGCAGTCCCTCCTACGAGCAGTACTTC.